This T cell receptor (beta chain) was documented in a study of chemoradiotherapy in HPV16-positive cancers. For the study at large: A couple of HPV16-positive patients' cells yielded candidate HPV-specific clones and common motifs.

Assay used: immunoSEQ multiplex PCR; TCRdb lists only in-frame clones, some missing. The repertoire holds 17,000 or so clones, with around 70% as singletons. Comments on this clone: Its target is not known.

Germline loops: CDR1 SGHRS, CDR2 YFSETQ. The CDR3 is 14 amino acids. V shed 0 bases, J shed 7 bases, and the junction held 7 bases outside the gene matches. Over chemoradiotherapy, repertoires were sampled more than once. The study, taken as a whole, reports: For HPV16-positive patients, expanding HPV-responsive T cells associated with longer recurrence-free survival. HPV-specific T cells were functionally defined from only a couple of HPV16-positive patients.

The sequence was obtained from a human donor with HPV-associated anogenital cancer. The chain has TRBV5-1 and TRBJ2-7, with 7 bases identical to TRBD1. Sequences were derived from tumor tissue, sampled from a patient who underwent chemoradiotherapy. The CDR3 DNA sequence: TGCGCCAGCAGCTTGGGACAGGGCGTGGGTGAGCAGTACTTC. This sequence encodes CASSLGQGVGEQYF.